This T cell receptor beta chain emerged from a study of cytomegalovirus exposure and HLA in healthy donors. Findings of the study overall: Highest at DRB1 and lowest at HLA-C, TCR association rates differed among HLA loci in a later analysis.

The primer mix had 60 Vbeta and 13 Jbeta primers. The repertoire was sequenced with immunoSEQ multiplex PCR; TCRdb's copy has only in-frame clones and lacks some. The sample has about 190,000 clones, approximately 70% seen once. V trimming: 3 bases; J trimming: 7 bases; junction bases outside the gene matches: 6. This CDR3 is 15 amino acids long. CDR1 SGHTA and CDR2 FQGTGA come from the germline V gene. Comment on this clone: The antigen is undetermined.

The gene calls are TRBV7-3 and TRBJ2-1; 10 positions agree with TRBD2. The receptor comes from a woman between 25 and 40 years old in good health and CMV-seronegative. The sample comprised PBMCs. CDR3 region: CASSLLAGEINEQFF. CDR3 in DNA: TGTGCCAGCAGCTTGCTAGCGGGAGAAATAAATGAGCAGTTCTTC.